The clone carrying this T cell receptor (beta chain) was seen once. The sample comes from a study of T cell responses to AZD1222 COVID-19 vaccine. This CDR3 comprises 16 residues. With 2 bases clipped from V and 0 bases from J, the junction kept 5 bases outside the gene matches. CDR1 and CDR2 from the germline V gene are MNHEY and SMNVEV (reference sequence). The protocol was immunoSEQ multiplex PCR, while the TCRdb copy is restricted to in-frame clones and leaves out a portion. Of fewer than 150,000 clones detected, under 90% appear once; the ten largest clones hold 1.6%. The V gene is TRBV27, the J gene TRBJ1-1; 8 bases align to TRBD1. The sequencing used peripheral blood, collected 28 days after the second AZD1222 dose. This clonotype was obtained from an adult who received the AZD1222 COVID-19 vaccine. Written as DNA, the CDR3 is TGTGCCAGCAGTTTAGTCCCGGACAGGGTGAACACTGAAGCTTTCTTT. It specifies CASSLVPDRVNTEAFF.